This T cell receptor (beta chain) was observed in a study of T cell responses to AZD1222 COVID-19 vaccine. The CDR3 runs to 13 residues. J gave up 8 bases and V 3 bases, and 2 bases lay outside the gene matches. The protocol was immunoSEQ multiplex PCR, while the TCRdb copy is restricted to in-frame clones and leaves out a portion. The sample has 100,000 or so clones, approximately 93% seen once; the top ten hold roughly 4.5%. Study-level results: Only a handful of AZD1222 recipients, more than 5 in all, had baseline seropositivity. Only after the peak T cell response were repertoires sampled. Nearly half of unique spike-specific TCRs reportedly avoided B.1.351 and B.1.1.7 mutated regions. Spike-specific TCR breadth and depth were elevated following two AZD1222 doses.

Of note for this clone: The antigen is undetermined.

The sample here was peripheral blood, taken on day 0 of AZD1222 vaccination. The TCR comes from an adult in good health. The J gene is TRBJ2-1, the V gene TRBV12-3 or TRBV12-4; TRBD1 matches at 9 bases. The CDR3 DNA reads TGTGCCAGCAGTTTTGGACAGGGGTATGAGCAGTTCTTC. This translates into CASSFGQGYEQFF.